The 10 T cell receptor beta chains presented below share a single source sample, sequenced in a study of shared clonotypes between healthy human individuals. Naive CD8 cells lacked CD45RO, underwent positive selection for CCR7 and left out terminally differentiated effector memory CD45RA+ cells. TCRdb keeps only in-frame clones here, not all; method: immunoSEQ multiplex PCR. The sample records 2 million to 2.5 million clones, about 94% being singletons. Material: naive CD8+ T cells sorted from blood. These receptors all come from a man in his late teens or twenties in good health.

The J gene is TRBJ2-1, the V gene TRBV15; possible D gene TRBD1, 6 bases. V was clipped by 5 bases and J by 0 bases, with 11 bases between them. The CDR3 covers 15 residues. The germline CDR1 and CDR2 sequences are LNHNV and YYDKDF (reference sequence). CDR3 residues: CATSGKQGSYNEQFF. CDR3 coding DNA: TGTGCCACCAGCGGAAAACAGGGCTCCTACAATGAGCAGTTCTTC.

This chain connects TRBV11-2 to TRBJ2-7, with TRBD2 matching 8 bases. The V gene end was trimmed by 1 base and the J gene end by 7 bases; junction bases not matched to a gene: 12. CDR1 and CDR2 from the germline V gene are SGHAT and FQNNGV. This CDR3 comprises 16 residues. The CDR3 is CASSLVSSGRSFEQYF. CDR3 nucleotides: TGTGCCAGCAGCTTAGTATCTAGCGGGCGGTCCTTTGAGCAGTACTTC.

The J gene is TRBJ2-7, the V gene TRBV19; maybe TRBD1 (6 bases). V lost 3 bases, J lost 0 bases, and 9 bases lay in between. The germline gives CDR1 LNHDA, CDR2 SQIVND (reference sequence). The CDR3 consists of 14 residues. The CDR3 protein is CASSMGHGSYEQYF. DNA for the CDR3: TGTGCCAGTAGTATGGGACATGGCTCCTACGAGCAGTACTTC. Full variable domain (rest looked up from reference TRBV19 and TRBJ2-7): DGGITQSPKYLFRKEGQNVTLSCEQNLNHDAMYWYRQDPGQGLRLIYYSQIVNDFQKGDIAEGYSVSREKKESFPLTVTSAQKNPTAFYLCASSMGHGSYEQYFGPGTRLTVT.

The V gene is TRBV7-9, the J gene TRBJ1-4; D is possibly TRBD1 (6 bases). Germline V CDR1 and CDR2: SEHNR, FQNEAQ (reference sequence). The germline V and J ends were trimmed by 0 bases and 4 bases, with 12 bases remaining between them. The CDR3 runs 16 residues. The DNA of the CDR3 is TGTGCCAGCAGCTTAGCTCCCAGGGGTTTTAATGAAAAACTGTTTTTT. Amino acids: CASSLAPRGFNEKLFF.

J is TRBJ2-5 and V is TRBV5-6, with D unclear. Trimming took 1 base from V and 0 from J, leaving 10 bases between them. Germline CDR1 is SGHDT and CDR2 is YYEEEE. The CDR3 sequence is 15 residues long. In DNA form, the CDR3 reads TGTGCCAGCAGCTTGTTCCAATACTACCAAGAGACCCAGTACTTC. As protein: CASSLFQYYQETQYF.

The chain recombines TRBV7-8 with TRBJ2-1; D unclear. The germline V gene encodes CDR1 SGHVS and CDR2 FQNEAQ. This CDR3 spans 15 amino acids. Trimming removed 3 bases from V and 5 bases from J, with 14 bases in between. CDR3 loop: CASSFLKGFHNEQFF. The CDR3 region has the DNA TGTGCCAGCAGCTTTCTAAAGGGATTCCACAATGAGCAGTTCTTC.

The chain recombines TRBV5-4 with TRBJ1-1; 7 nucleotides match TRBD1. The J segment lost 7 bases and the V segment lost 3 bases, leaving 3 bases of the junction unmatched. This CDR3 is 12 amino acids long. Per germline, CDR1 SGHNT and CDR2 YYREEE (reference sequence). The CDR3 loop is CASSWGQHEAFF. In nucleotides, the CDR3 is TGTGCCAGCAGCTGGGGACAGCATGAAGCTTTCTTT.

V usage is TRBV14 and J usage is TRBJ2-1; tentative D call: TRBD2 (6 bases). CDR1 is SGHDN and CDR2 is FVKESK in the germline V gene. This CDR3 comprises 16 residues. Between the trimmed V and J ends, which lost 4 bases and 6 bases, there was a span of 19 bases. The CDR3 is CASSPLGASDSNEQFF. CDR3 sequence (DNA): TGTGCCAGCAGCCCCCTAGGGGCTAGCGACTCCAATGAGCAGTTCTTC.

The chain uses TRBV10-1 and TRBJ1-2; D is undetermined. Trimming left V 4 bases short and J 6 bases short, with 12 bases between. Germline CDR1 and CDR2: WNHNN and SYGVQD (reference sequence). The CDR3 has 13 residues. CDR3 DNA sequence: TGCGCCAGCAGTGCGACTAAATCGGATGGCTACACCTTC. Protein: CASSATKSDGYTF.

The V gene is TRBV7-2, the J gene TRBJ2-5, with 7 bases matching TRBD1. The CDR3 loop spans 19 amino acids. From germline, CDR1 is SGHTA and CDR2 FQGNSA. With 7 bases clipped from V and 7 bases from J, the junction kept 27 bases outside the gene matches. The CDR3 reads CASNPSLGDRGRGYATQYF. CDR3 nucleotides: TGTGCCAGCAACCCTTCGTTAGGGGACAGAGGGCGAGGGTATGCGACCCAGTACTTC.